The 7 T cell receptor beta chains below come from one sample, sequenced in a study of blood T cell repertoires in COVID-19. The repertoire was sequenced with immunoSEQ multiplex PCR; TCRdb's copy has only in-frame clones and lacks some. Of 90,000 to 140,000 clones detected, approximately 83% appear once; the ten largest clones hold around 4.5%. Sequencing was done on a sample of peripheral blood. These receptors all stem from a man aged 50 or older with acute or convalescent COVID-19.

The CDR3 DNA reads TGCAGTGCTAGTAAACCAGCCGGGGAGCTGTTTTTT. It yields the protein CSASKPAGELFF. The chain couples TRBV20-1 to TRBJ2-2, with no clear D. Germline values: CDR1 DFQATT, CDR2 SNEGSKA (reference sequence). The CDR3 extends over 12 amino acids. Trimming cost V 3 bases and J 6 bases, with 8 bases left between them.

This rearrangement joins TRBV10-3 to TRBJ2-6; 8 bases agree with TRBD1. The CDR3 has 17 residues. In germline, CDR1 is ENHRY, CDR2 SYGVKD. V lost 6 bases to trimming and J lost 0 bases; unmatched junction nucleotides: 7. DNA for the CDR3: TGTGCCATCAGCGGTGGGACAGGCGCCTCTGGGGCCAACGTCCTGACTTTC. Protein product: CAISGGTGASGANVLTF.

The gene calls are TRBV6-1 and TRBJ2-5, with 7 bases aligning to TRBD1. The CDR3 is 16 residues long. Germline lookup yields CDR1 MNHNS and CDR2 SASEGT. V shed 4 bases, J shed 2 bases, and the junction held 10 bases outside the gene matches. DNA for the CDR3: TGTGCCAGCAGTGGCACCTCACGACAGGGACAAGAGACCCAGTACTTC. Its translation is CASSGTSRQGQETQYF.

The chain carries TRBV19 and TRBJ1-5; D call uncertain. The CDR3 totals 13 residues. V lost 5 bases, J lost 6 bases, and 11 bases lay in between. Germline V CDR1 and CDR2: LNHDA, SQIVND (reference sequence). CDR3 residues: CASSPSLGQPQHF. The CDR3 region has the DNA TGTGCCAGTAGTCCTAGTCTGGGTCAGCCCCAGCATTTT.

This chain connects TRBV4-1 to TRBJ1-1; the match to TRBD1 covers 11 bases. Trimming cost V 2 bases and J 4 bases; bases outside gene matches: 3. Germline lookup yields CDR1 MGHRA and CDR2 YSYEKL. The CDR3 has 15 residues. The CDR3 region is CASSQTGTGGTEAFF. CDR3 bases: TGCGCCAGCAGCCAAACCGGGACAGGGGGCACTGAAGCTTTCTTT.

V usage is TRBV2 and J usage is TRBJ2-1, with 7 bases that match TRBD1. Germline CDR1 is SNHLY and CDR2 is FYNNEI. The V and J ends lost 1 base and 5 bases, in that order; junction bases with no gene match: 5. The CDR3 is 15 residues long. The CDR3 loop is CASSEVGGANNEQFF. The CDR3 coding sequence is TGTGCCAGCAGTGAAGTAGGGGGCGCGAACAATGAGCAGTTCTTC.

This chain joins TRBV19 and TRBJ1-6; D may be TRBD1 (5 bases). There are 16 residues in the CDR3. Germline CDR1 and CDR2: LNHDA and SQIVND (reference sequence). V was clipped by 9 bases and J by 0 bases, with 15 bases between them. The DNA of the CDR3 is TGTGCCAGCGGTCTTGGAGGGGTCTCCTATAATTCACCCCTCCACTTT. It specifies CASGLGGVSYNSPLHF.